Sequencing of this TCR beta chain was carried out in a study of T cells in Graves' hyperthyroidism and ophthalmopathy (dated by TCRdb to the late 2010s). With regard to the full study: Peripheral blood was sampled at the time of initial diagnosis, prior to any treatment. After blood sampling, hyperthyroidism patients were treated with methimazole at a starting dose of 30 mg daily, and ophthalmopathy patients were treated with high-dose intravenous methylprednisolone. For training and testing, the 110 or so patients in the discovery cohort were randomly divided in a 7:3 ratio. TCR V-J signatures able to tell the groups apart were searched for in a discovery cohort of more than 90 patients, of whom around 42 had Graves' ophthalmopathy and about 60 had stable Graves' hyperthyroidism. The study also compared thyroid tissue and blood T-cell repertoires from roughly 6 Graves' hyperthyroidism patients. Prospective prediction of ophthalmopathy was tested in an independent validation cohort consisting of fewer than 20 hyperthyroidism patients and approximately 16 patients who later progressed to ophthalmopathy. According to the paper, TCR Vbeta CDR3 sequencing was carried out on 135 peripheral blood samples, which came from under 50 ophthalmopathy, around 75 hyperthyroidism and approximately 17 progressor patients. Results the study describes overall, beyond this receptor: During validation, the model predicted progression to ophthalmopathy a median of about 5.9 months ahead of onset, with approximately 71% sensitivity and 72.22% specificity. No statistical method was used to fix the sample size in advance, and group allocation was not hidden from the investigators. A 13 V-J signature model separated ophthalmopathy from stable hyperthyroidism, with around 90% sensitivity and roughly 81% specificity in cross-validation and 80%/75% in testing. Most expanded thyroid clonotypes (frequency above 0.001) were also detected in blood, a finding suggesting that blood repertoires may reflect thyroid immune responses.

Many counts were recorded for this clonotype. Its antigen remains unidentified. No per-base quality is available; no much larger clone lies one base away. Trimming costs V 0 bases and J 9 bases, and their ends lie 13 bases apart. The germline V gene encodes CDR1 SGHRS and CDR2 YFSETQ. The CDR3 sequence holds 14 residues, the cysteine and phenylalanine included. Of the read, only the CDR3 DNA is kept; its 42 bases are in frame from base 1. Ophthalmopathy patients had moderately to severely active disease, with a Clinical Activity Score of 3 or more, a NOSPECS grade of 4 or more, and a disease duration of less than 3 months. Exclusion was applied to patients with uncontrolled infections, other autoimmune diseases, pregnancy or lactation. Clinical symptoms, serum thyroxine and TRAb, thyroid ultrasound, and orbital computed tomography formed the basis for the diagnoses. Ficoll-Paque density gradient centrifugation was used to isolate PBMCs from under 11 ml of fresh peripheral blood. Trizol reagent was used to extract total RNA, and RNA quality was then checked on an Agilent 2100 Bioanalyzer.

The TCR beta CDR3 regions were amplified from RNA transcripts. A first-round RT-PCR of the TCR CDR3 used the HTBI primer set with the Qiagen OneStep RT-PCR kit. Libraries were constructed in a second round of multiplex PCR, after which size selection and purification were carried out. Libraries were sequenced paired-end with 100 bp reads on an Illumina HiSeq2000. The paper's processing steps were these. SOAPnuke was used to process the raw data, removing reads that contained adapters or uncalled bases, had a mean Phred below 15, or lacked an exact match to the constant primer or identifier. High-quality paired reads were merged using COPE v1.2.5, and each unique nucleotide sequence was defined as a clonotype. MiTCR v1.1 was used to align clonotypes to the IMGT TRBV, TRBD and TRBJ reference segments. Only V-J combinations with frequency above 0.0001, covering about 99% of repertoires, were analysed. A TCS score was defined as the ratio between F50 (clonal expansion) and ExV (chaos), using BLOSUM62-based TCRdist between CDR3 peptides within each V-J. Welch's t-statistics and random forest reduced roughly 530 V-J features to 13, which were used in a naive Bayes classifier (R e1071). In TCRdb, the public reads were trimmed at Q25 with fastp and aligned with MiXCR, with productive beta chains retained. Rows are unified per CDR3 protein, each entry keeping the most common DNA and genes. TCRdb assigned the V and J calls; the authors' analysis was not used. The sample records approximately 530,000 distinct CDR3 sequences, around 20% of which are singletons. About 45% of the sample is taken by the ten largest.

This TCR came from a man between 35 and 55 years old with Graves' ophthalmopathy. The rearranged segments are TRBV5-1 and TRBJ2-1; tentative D gene TRBD2, with 5 bases matching. The sample comprised blood. The CDR3: CASSLVLNRGEQFF. The DNA sequence follows: TGCGCCAGCAGCTTGGTTCTAAACCGGGGTGAGCAGTTCTTC.